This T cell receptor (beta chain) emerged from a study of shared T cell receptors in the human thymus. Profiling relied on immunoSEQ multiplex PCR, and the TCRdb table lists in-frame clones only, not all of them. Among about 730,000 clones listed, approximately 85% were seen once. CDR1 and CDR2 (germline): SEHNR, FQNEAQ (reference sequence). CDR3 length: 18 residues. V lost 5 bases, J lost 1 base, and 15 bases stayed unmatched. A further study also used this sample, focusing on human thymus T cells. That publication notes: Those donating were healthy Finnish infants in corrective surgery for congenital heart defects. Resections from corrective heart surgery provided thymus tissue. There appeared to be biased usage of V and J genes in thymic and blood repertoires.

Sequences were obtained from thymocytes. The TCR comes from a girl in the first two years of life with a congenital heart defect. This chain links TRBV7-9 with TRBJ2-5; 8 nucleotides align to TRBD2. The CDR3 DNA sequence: TGTGCCAGCAGCCCACTCCCGGGCGGGGGGACCCTCCAAGAGACCCAGTACTTC. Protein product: CASSPLPGGGTLQETQYF.